These 4 T cell receptor beta chains were sequenced from one sample in a study of T cell responses to AZD1222 COVID-19 vaccine (dated by TCRdb to the early 2020s). To prepare the library, the immunoSEQ multiplex PCR assay was applied. TCRdb stores this immuneACCESS table with in-frame sequences only. Part of the clones is absent; in the studies checked, under half of the shortfall reflects unresolved V genes, and no reason is known for the rest. The sample yields 150,000 to 200,000 clones; around nine tenths were counted once. The ten largest clonotypes hold around 1.9% of the sample. The intended sense of this specimen's time point label: about 28 days (+/-7) after the second vaccine dose. Source: peripheral blood, taken 28 days after the second AZD1222 dose. All receptors come from an adult who received the AZD1222 COVID-19 vaccine.

The chain couples TRBV7-8 to TRBJ2-1, with D unresolved. CDR1 is SGHVS, CDR2 FQNEAQ, per germline. CDR3 size: 15 residues. V shed 1 base and J shed 7 bases, with 14 bases lying between them. The CDR3 DNA follows: TGTGCCAGCAGCTTAGTAGAGACCAGCTGGAATGAGCAGTTCTTC. It encodes CASSLVETSWNEQFF. Full variable domain (outside the CDR3, taken from reference TRBV7-8 and TRBJ2-1): GAGVSQSPRYKVAKRGQDVALRCDPISGHVSLFWYQQALGQGPEFLTYFQNEAQLDKSGLPSDRFFAERPEGSVSTLKIQRTQQEDSAVYLCASSLVETSWNEQFFGPGTRLTVL.

The V and J genes are TRBV7-8 and TRBJ2-2; possibly TRBD1 for D (8 bases). V lost 5 bases, J lost 6 bases, and 19 bases lay in between. The germline V gene encodes CDR1 SGHVS and CDR2 FQNEAQ. The CDR3 extends over 16 amino acids. CDR3 sequence: CASSRHRGGSAGELFF. The CDR3 nucleotides are TGTGCCAGCAGCCGTCACAGGGGGGGCTCGGCCGGGGAGCTGTTTTTT.

The V call is TRBV29-1, the J call TRBJ2-2; 15 bases fit TRBD2. With 3 bases clipped from V and 6 bases from J, the junction kept 2 bases outside the gene matches. This CDR3 contains 15 residues. In germline, CDR1 is SQVTM, CDR2 ANQGSEA. The CDR3 sequence: CSVEGTSGGPGELFF. CDR3 bases: TGCAGCGTTGAGGGGACTAGCGGGGGGCCCGGGGAGCTGTTTTTT.

J is TRBJ1-4 and V is TRBV6-5, with TRBD1 matching over 8 bases. The CDR3 sequence is 13 residues long. Trimming took 8 bases from V and 3 from J; bases not matched to a gene: 2. Germline CDR1 MNHEY, CDR2 SVGAGI. CDR3 in amino acids: CASSDRANEKLFF. The CDR3 DNA sequence: TGTGCCAGCTCGGACAGGGCTAATGAAAAACTGTTTTTT.